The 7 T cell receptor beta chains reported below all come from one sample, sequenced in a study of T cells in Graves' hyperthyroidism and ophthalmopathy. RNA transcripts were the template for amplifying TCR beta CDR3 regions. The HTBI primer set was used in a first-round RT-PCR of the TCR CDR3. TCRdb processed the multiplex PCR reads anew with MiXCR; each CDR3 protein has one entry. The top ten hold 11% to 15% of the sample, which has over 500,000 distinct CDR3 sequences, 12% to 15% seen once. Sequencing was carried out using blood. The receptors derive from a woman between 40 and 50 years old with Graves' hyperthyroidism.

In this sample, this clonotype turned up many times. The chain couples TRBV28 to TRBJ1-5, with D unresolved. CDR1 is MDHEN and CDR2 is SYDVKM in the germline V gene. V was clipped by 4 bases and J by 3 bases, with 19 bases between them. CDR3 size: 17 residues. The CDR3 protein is CASSSISYGRNNQPQHF. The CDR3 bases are TGTGCCAGCAGTTCAATTAGTTACGGACGAAACAATCAGCCCCAGCATTTT.

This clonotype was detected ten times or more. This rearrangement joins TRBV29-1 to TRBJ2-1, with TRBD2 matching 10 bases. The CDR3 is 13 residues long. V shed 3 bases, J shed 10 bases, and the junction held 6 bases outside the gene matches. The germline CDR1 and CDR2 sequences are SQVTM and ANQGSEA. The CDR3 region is CSVDVMTSGEQFF. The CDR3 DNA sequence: TGCAGCGTTGACGTTATGACTAGCGGGGAGCAGTTCTTC.

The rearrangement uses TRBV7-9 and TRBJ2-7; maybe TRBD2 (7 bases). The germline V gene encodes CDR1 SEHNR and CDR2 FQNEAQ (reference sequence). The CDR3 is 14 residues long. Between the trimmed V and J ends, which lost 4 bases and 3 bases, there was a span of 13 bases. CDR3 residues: CASSWGGRVYEQYF. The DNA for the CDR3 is TGTGCCAGCAGCTGGGGGGGCCGGGTCTACGAGCAGTACTTC.

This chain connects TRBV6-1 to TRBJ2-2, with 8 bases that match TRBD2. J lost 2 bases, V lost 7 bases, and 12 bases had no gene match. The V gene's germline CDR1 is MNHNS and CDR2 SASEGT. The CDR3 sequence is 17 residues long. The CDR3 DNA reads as TGTGCCAGCAAGAGCAGGGGACTAGATATCAACACCGGGGAGCTGTTTTTT. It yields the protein CASKSRGLDINTGELFF.

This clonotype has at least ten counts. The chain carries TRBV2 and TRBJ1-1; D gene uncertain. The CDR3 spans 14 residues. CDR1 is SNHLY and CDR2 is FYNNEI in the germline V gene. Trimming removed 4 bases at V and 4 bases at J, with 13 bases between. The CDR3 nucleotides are TGTGCCAGCAGTGGTGTCTTCTCCTCCACTGAAGCTTTCTTT. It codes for CASSGVFSSTEAFF.

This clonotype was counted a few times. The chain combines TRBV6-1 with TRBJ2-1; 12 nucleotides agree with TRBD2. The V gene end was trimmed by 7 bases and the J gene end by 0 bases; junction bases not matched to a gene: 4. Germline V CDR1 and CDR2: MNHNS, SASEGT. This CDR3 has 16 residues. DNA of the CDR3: TGTGCCAGCACCCTACTAGCGGGAGGCTCCTACAATGAGCAGTTCTTC. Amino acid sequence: CASTLLAGGSYNEQFF.

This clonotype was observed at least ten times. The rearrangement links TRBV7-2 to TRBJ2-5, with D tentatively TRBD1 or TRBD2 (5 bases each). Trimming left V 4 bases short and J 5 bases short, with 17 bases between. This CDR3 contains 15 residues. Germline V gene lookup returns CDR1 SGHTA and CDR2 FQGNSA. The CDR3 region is CASSSGPRTSETQYF. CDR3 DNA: TGTGCCAGCAGCTCGGGGCCCCGGACCTCGGAGACCCAGTACTTC.